This TCR beta chain was recorded in a study of blood T cell repertoires in COVID-19. About the study: Samples taken during acute and convalescent COVID-19 were collected in the United States, Italy and Spain. The analysed material was cDNA or gDNA that came from T cells, B-cell-depleted T cells, or PBMCs.

This CDR3 is 18 amino acids long. Germline V gene sequence: CDR1 SGHRS, CDR2 YFSETQ. V trimming: 0 bases; J trimming: 0 bases; junction bases outside the gene matches: 6. The authors' processing: How many nucleated cells were present was estimated from reference gene primer amplification. Method: immunoSEQ multiplex PCR; TCRdb's copy keeps in-frame clones and lacks some. For V, J and clone size, that table is used; D and trimming come from the DNA. The sample lists roughly 15,000 clones; about 87% were seen once. This receptor was obtained from a human donor in a cohort sampled during active COVID-19. The sample consisted of peripheral blood. V and J are TRBV5-1 and TRBJ2-1, with 10 bases lining up with TRBD2. CDR3 protein: CASSLGRLAGVSYNEQFF. The DNA of the CDR3 is TGCGCCAGCAGCTTGGGGCGGCTAGCGGGAGTCTCCTACAATGAGCAGTTCTTC.